The 5 T cell receptor beta chains listed next were all sequenced from one sample in a study of shared clonotypes between healthy human individuals. The method was immunoSEQ multiplex PCR; TCRdb's version includes in-frame clones alone and lacks a portion of them. The table records 150,000 to 200,000 clones, about 68% of them present only once. The sequencing sample was made of memory CD4+ T cells sorted from blood. Noted subset: CD45RA-negative fraction. These receptors all come from a man aged 25-45 years in good health.

The chain uses TRBV7-3 and TRBJ2-1; the D gene is possibly TRBD2 (5 bases). The CDR3 is 15 residues long. Germline V gene sequence: CDR1 SGHTA, CDR2 FQGTGA. The V gene lost 4 bases and the J gene lost 5 bases, with 15 bases spanning the gap. The CDR3 DNA reads as TGTGCCAGCAGCTCCGGAGCCCTCGGGAACAATGAGCAGTTCTTC. The encoded protein is CASSSGALGNNEQFF.

The chain uses TRBV11-3 and TRBJ2-3, with a tentative D call TRBD1 (5 bases). Germline V gene lookup returns CDR1 SGHNT and CDR2 YENEEA. Trimming cost V 3 bases and J 2 bases, with 12 bases left between them. There are 15 residues in the CDR3. The CDR3 protein is CASSLAGLHTDTQYF. The CDR3 DNA reads TGTGCCAGCAGCTTGGCAGGGTTACACACAGATACGCAGTATTTT.

This clone was counted many times. V gene TRBV18 combines with J gene TRBJ2-3; the D is unclear. The CDR3 spans 14 residues. CDR1 KGHSH and CDR2 LQKENI come from the germline V gene. The germline V and J ends were trimmed by 0 bases and 4 bases, with 8 bases remaining between them. The CDR3 loop reads CASSPPTSADTQYF. The CDR3 nucleotides read TGTGCCAGCTCACCACCGACGAGCGCAGATACGCAGTATTTT.

The chain links TRBV19 to TRBJ1-1; 8 nucleotides match TRBD1. This CDR3 region has 16 residues. V lost 6 bases to trimming and J lost 2 bases; unmatched junction nucleotides: 11. Germline CDR1 is LNHDA and CDR2 is SQIVND (reference sequence). DNA of the CDR3: TGTGCCAGTAGAAAACAGGGGGGAAGAGGAAACACTGAAGCTTTCTTT. It encodes CASRKQGGRGNTEAFF. Filled out from reference TRBV19 and TRBJ1-1, the complete variable domain reads DGGITQSPKYLFRKEGQNVTLSCEQNLNHDAMYWYRQDPGQGLRLIYYSQIVNDFQKGDIAEGYSVSREKKESFPLTVTSAQKNPTAFYLCASRKQGGRGNTEAFFGQGTRLTVV.

The rearrangement uses TRBV4-3 and TRBJ2-5, with 7 positions matching TRBD2. This CDR3 comprises 15 residues. J gave up 2 bases and V 1 base, and 4 bases lay outside the gene matches. The germline V gene encodes CDR1 LGHNA and CDR2 YSLEER. The CDR3 is CASSQGGGTQETQYF. DNA for the CDR3: TGCGCCAGCAGCCAAGGGGGGGGGACGCAAGAGACCCAGTACTTC.